This T cell receptor beta chain is drawn from a study of blood T cell repertoires in COVID-19. About the study: From the United States, Italy and Spain came samples of acute and convalescent COVID-19. The cDNA or gDNA used as material had been derived from T cells, B-cell-depleted T cells, or PBMCs.

CDR1 is MNHEY, CDR2 SVGAGI, per germline. The V gene lost 3 bases and the J gene lost 7 bases, with 16 bases spanning the gap. The length of the CDR3 is 16 residues. How the authors handled the data: It was from reference gene primer amplification that nucleated cell counts were estimated. Generated by immunoSEQ multiplex PCR, the TCRdb table keeps only in-frame clones and is missing some. That table is the source of V, J and clone size, and D and trimming were worked out from the DNA. The sample comprises about 240,000 clones, 65% to 90% of which are singletons, and around 4.7% rests with the top ten.

The sequencing input was peripheral blood. The receptor was derived from a woman aged 70 to 79 with acute or convalescent COVID-19. The chain links TRBV6-5 to TRBJ1-6, with a weak D call TRBD1 (6 bases). CDR3 loop: CASSYGRGAPNSPLHF. The CDR3 DNA reads as TGTGCCAGCAGTTATGGGAGGGGGGCGCCGAATTCACCCCTCCACTTT.